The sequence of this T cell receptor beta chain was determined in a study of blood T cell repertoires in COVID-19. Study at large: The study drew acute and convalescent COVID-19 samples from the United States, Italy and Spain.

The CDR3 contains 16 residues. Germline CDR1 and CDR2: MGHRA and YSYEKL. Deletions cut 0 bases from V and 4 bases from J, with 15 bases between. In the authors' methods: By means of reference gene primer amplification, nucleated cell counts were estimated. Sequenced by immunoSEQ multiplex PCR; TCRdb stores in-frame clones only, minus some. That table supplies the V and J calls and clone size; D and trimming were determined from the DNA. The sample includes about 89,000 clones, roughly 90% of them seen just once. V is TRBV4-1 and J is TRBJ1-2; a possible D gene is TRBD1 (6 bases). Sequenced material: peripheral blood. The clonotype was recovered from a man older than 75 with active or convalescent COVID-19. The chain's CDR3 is CASSQDTGGVGYGYTF. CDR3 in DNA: TGCGCCAGCAGCCAAGATACGGGGGGCGTGGGCTATGGCTACACCTTC.